Listed below are T cell receptor beta chains from one sample, sequenced in a study of shared T cell receptors in the human thymus. The protocol was immunoSEQ multiplex PCR, while the TCRdb copy is restricted to in-frame clones and leaves out a portion. The table shows hundreds of thousands of clones, with about 87% occurring only once. The same sample was also studied in work on human thymus T cells.

The sequenced sample was thymocytes. Every receptor here comes from a boy under two years old with a congenital heart defect. Each CDR3 is given with its conserved first and last residue. Each record gives: CDR3 length, D gene, J gene, clone size, V gene, CDR3 DNA, CDR3 protein. The D gene is left open where the match is weak. Clone size is not always given. Where it is, it says once, few, many or a class for expanded clones.

length: 17; D: -; J: TRBJ1-5; size: -; V: TRBV19; DNA: TGTGCCAGTAGCCACCCCCGGACAGATACTAGCAATCAGCCCCAGCATTTT; CDR3: CASSHPRTDTSNQPQHF
length: 18; D: -; J: TRBJ2-2; size: -; V: TRBV25-1; DNA: TGTGCCAGCAGTGAATATAAAGGGGCTGGATTGGACACCGGGGAGCTGTTTTTT; CDR3: CASSEYKGAGLDTGELFF
length: 12; D: -; J: TRBJ2-3; size: -; V: TRBV28; DNA: TGTGCCACCCGGACTTCCTCAGATACGCAGTATTTT; CDR3: CATRTSSDTQYF
length: 14; D: -; J: TRBJ2-7; size: -; V: TRBV5-1; DNA: TGCGCCAGCAGCTTTGCGACTAGCTCCTACGAGCAGTACTTC; CDR3: CASSFATSSYEQYF
length: 18; D: TRBD1; J: TRBJ2-6; size: once; V: TRBV7-2; DNA: TGTGCCAGCAGCCCCCCCTCCAGGGACAGTCCTGGGGCCAACGTCCTGACTTTC; CDR3: CASSPPSRDSPGANVLTF
length: 14; D: -; J: TRBJ1-4; size: -; V: TRBV27; DNA: TGTGCCAGCAGTCAGGCGAGAAGTATTAAAAAACTGTTTTTT; CDR3: CASSQARSIKKLFF
length: 16; D: TRBD1; J: TRBJ1-1; size: -; V: TRBV7-2; DNA: TGTGCCAGCTCCCTTTACTGGACAGGCCAGAACACTGAAGCTTTCTTT; CDR3: CASSLYWTGQNTEAFF
length: 17; D: TRBD1; J: TRBJ2-3; size: -; V: TRBV9; DNA: TGTGCCAGCAGCGTATTACCCGGGACAGCCGGAACAGATACGCAGTATTTT; CDR3: CASSVLPGTAGTDTQYF
length: 15; D: TRBD2; J: TRBJ2-3; size: -; V: TRBV7-3; DNA: TGTGCCAGCAGCCAAAGCGGGGTCCCCACAGATACGCAGTATTTT; CDR3: CASSQSGVPTDTQYF
length: 15; D: TRBD2; J: TRBJ2-7; size: -; V: TRBV7-2; DNA: TGTGCCAGCAGCCCTCGGGCGGGGGGCCGAGACGAGCAGTACTTC; CDR3: CASSPRAGGRDEQYF
length: 14; D: -; J: TRBJ2-7; size: few; V: TRBV5-8; DNA: TGTGCCAGCAGCTTGGGGCCCAGGGTACGCGAGCAGTACTTC; CDR3: CASSLGPRVREQYF
length: 18; D: TRBD2; J: TRBJ2-1; size: -; V: TRBV27; DNA: TGTGCCAGCAGTCGCACGCTAGCGGGAGGAACAACCTACAATGAGCAGTTCTTC; CDR3: CASSRTLAGGTTYNEQFF
length: 17; D: TRBD1; J: TRBJ1-5; size: -; V: TRBV15; DNA: TGTGCCACCAGCAGAGATCTCAGGGGGACAGTCAATCAGCCCCAGCATTTT; CDR3: CATSRDLRGTVNQPQHF
length: 17; D: -; J: TRBJ1-4; size: -; V: TRBV4-3; DNA: TGCGCCAGCAGCCAATCTGTCAGTGGGCGAACTAATGAAAAACTGTTTTTT; CDR3: CASSQSVSGRTNEKLFF
length: 18; D: -; J: TRBJ1-2; size: -; V: TRBV19; DNA: TGTGCCAGTAGTATAGTGAGCAAGGGGCACCCGATTCGGTATGGCTACACCTTC; CDR3: CASSIVSKGHPIRYGYTF